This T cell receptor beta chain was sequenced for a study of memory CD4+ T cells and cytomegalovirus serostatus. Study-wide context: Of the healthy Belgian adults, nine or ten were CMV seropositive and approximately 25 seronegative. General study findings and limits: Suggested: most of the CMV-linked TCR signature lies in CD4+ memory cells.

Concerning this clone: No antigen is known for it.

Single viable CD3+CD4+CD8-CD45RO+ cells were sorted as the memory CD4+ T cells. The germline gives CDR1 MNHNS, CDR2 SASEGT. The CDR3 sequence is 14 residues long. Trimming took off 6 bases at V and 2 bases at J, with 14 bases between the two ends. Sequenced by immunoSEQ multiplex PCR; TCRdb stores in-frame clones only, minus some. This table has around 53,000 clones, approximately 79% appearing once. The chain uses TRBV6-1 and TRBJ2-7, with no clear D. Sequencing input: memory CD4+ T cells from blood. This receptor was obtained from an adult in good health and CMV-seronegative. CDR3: CASRAGPRTYEQYF. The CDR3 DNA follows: TGTGCCAGCAGAGCCGGGCCCCGCACCTACGAGCAGTACTTC.